This T cell receptor (beta chain) originates from a study of T cells in women clearing cervical HPV infection. This CDR3 region has 15 residues. Germline assignment: CDR1 SEHNR and CDR2 FQNEAQ (reference sequence). The V gene lost 2 bases and the J gene lost 7 bases, with 15 bases spanning the gap. Produced via immunoSEQ multiplex PCR; TCRdb's table is partial and in-frame only. This sample's clone table lists some 30,000 clones. Comment on this clone: The CDR3 goes on 3 residues after the read ends, and that part is filled in from the germline J gene.

This sequence joins TRBV7-9 and TRBJ2-1; D not resolved. The receptor's source is a woman aged 18-70 years with a cervical HPV16 infection that either progressed to CIN3+ or cleared (not recorded which). Specimen: blood buffy coat. The CDR3 DNA, read in part, is TGTGCCAGCAGCTTACGTCAGTCTTTGAGTAATGAG. Its protein product is CASSLRQSLSNE. The complete CDR3 protein is CASSLRQSLSNEQFF.